This T cell receptor (beta chain) was recorded in a study of blood T cell repertoires in COVID-19. Across the study: T cells, B-cell-depleted T cells, or PBMCs provided the cDNA or gDNA that served as material.

Original analysis: Counts of nucleated cells, estimated from reference gene primer amplification, were obtained. Assay used: immunoSEQ multiplex PCR; TCRdb lists only in-frame clones, some missing. That table furnishes V, J and clone size, whereas the DNA furnished D and trimming. The top ten hold around 10% of the sample, which has fewer than 250,000 clones, about nine tenths seen once. Germline CDR1 and CDR2: SGDLS and YYNGEE. V was shortened by 2 bases and J by 5 bases, with 11 bases between the two germline ends. This CDR3 region has 14 residues. Seattle patient enrollment occurred during active infection, with longitudinal follow-up thereafter.

This clonotype was obtained from a man between 50 and 59 years old with COVID-19, enrolled during active disease. The chain employs TRBV9 and TRBJ2-1, with D possibly matching TRBD2 (6 bases). The specimen was peripheral blood. CDR3 sequence: CASSVIGRHNEQFF. The CDR3 region has the DNA TGTGCCAGCAGCGTCATAGGGAGGCACAATGAGCAGTTCTTC.